These 16 T cell receptor beta chains came from one sample sequenced in a study of vaccination and CD4 T cells after COVID-19. Noted treatment: roughly 11-day PBMC culture with coronavirus spike peptide pools or control peptides (ViraFEST assay). No antigen has been identified for these receptors. An Oncomine TCR Beta short-read assay was used to sequence the DNA from cultured CD4+ T cells. In TCRdb, the PCR reads were re-called with MiXCR into one record per CDR3 protein. Among about 17,000 distinct CDR3 sequences, more than 50% were seen once, and the ten largest hold 9.5% to 13%. Specimen: CD4+ T cells from blood, cultured in vitro. These receptors were collected from a human donor who had recovered from COVID-19.

This chain uses TRBV7-2 with TRBJ2-5, with D uncertain. In germline, CDR1 is SGHTA, CDR2 FQGNSA. Trimming stripped 5 bases from V and 2 bases from J, with 9 bases between. The CDR3 runs 13 residues. CDR3 DNA: TGTGCCAGCAGCCGCCGGGTTCAAGAGACCCAGTACTTC. Protein sequence: CASSRRVQETQYF.

CDR3 sequence (DNA): TGTGCCAGCAGCTTGGGATCTCCCGGCTATGGCTACACCTTC. It encodes CASSLGSPGYGYTF. V usage is TRBV5-4 and J usage is TRBJ1-2; D remains ambiguous. Trimming cost V 0 bases and J 4 bases, with 10 bases left between them. Looked up from germline, CDR1 is SGHNT and CDR2 is YYREEE (reference sequence). The CDR3 spans 14 residues.

Comment on this clonotype: Mismatch with germline at one junction end may stem from a read error. The chain employs TRBV6-5 and TRBJ2-5; 9 positions agree with TRBD1. The CDR3 has 16 amino acids. Germline values: CDR1 MNHEY, CDR2 SVGAGI. This CDR3 reads CANSYSPGQGKETQYF. For the CDR3, the DNA is TGTGCCAACAGTTACTCACCGGGACAGGGAAAAGAGACCCAGTACTTC.

The rearrangement joins TRBV20-1 to TRBJ2-3, with 10 positions matching TRBD2. There are 12 residues in the CDR3. The V gene's germline CDR1 is DFQATT and CDR2 SNEGSKA (reference sequence). In DNA form, the CDR3 reads TGCAGCGGGAGGACTAGCGGAGATACGCAGTATTTT. Translated, it gives CSGRTSGDTQYF.

The chain links TRBV18 to TRBJ2-5; 12 bases fit TRBD2. The CDR3 covers 17 residues. Germline trimming cut 2 bases from V and 5 bases from J; bases unmatched to any gene: 9. The V gene's germline CDR1 is KGHSH and CDR2 LQKENI. The CDR3 loop is CASSPNPLAGGAETQYF. The DNA of the CDR3 is TGTGCCAGCTCACCAAACCCGCTAGCGGGAGGGGCGGAGACCCAGTACTTC.

This clonotype was seen only a few times. At one boundary the junction diverges from the germline segment, which might be a read error. This chain uses TRBV10-3 with TRBJ1-1; D uncertain. There are 15 residues in the CDR3. Germline CDR1 ENHRY, CDR2 SYGVKD. CDR3 nucleotide sequence: TGTGCTATCAGTGAGTCGAGTGGGTGGGGCACTGAAGCTTTCTTT. Protein sequence: CAISESSGWGTEAFF.

The V and J genes are TRBV25-1 and TRBJ1-5; D is unresolved. The V and J ends lost 1 base and 1 base respectively, with 8 bases between them. The CDR3 sequence is 15 residues long. CDR1 and CDR2 (germline): MGHDK, SYGVNS. The CDR3 DNA sequence: TGTGCCAGCAGTGAATGTTCTAGCAGCAATCAGCCCCAGCATTTT. Translated, it gives CASSECSSSNQPQHF.

This chain uses TRBV6-2 or TRBV6-3 with TRBJ2-3; maybe TRBD2 (6 bases). Trimming pared 3 bases from V and 1 base from J, leaving 11 bases between. CDR1 MNHEY and CDR2 SVGEGT come from the germline V gene. The CDR3 spans 15 residues. The CDR3 sequence: CASSYSSDRTDTQYF. The CDR3 region has the DNA TGTGCCAGCAGTTATTCTAGCGATCGCACAGATACGCAGTATTTT.

The chain joins TRBV6-1 to TRBJ2-5; D is perhaps TRBD1 (6 bases). The CDR3 spans 15 residues. Per the germline V gene, CDR1 is MNHNS and CDR2 is SASEGT. The V gene lost 6 bases and the J gene lost 1 base, with 15 bases spanning the gap. The CDR3: CASSLLQGGQETQYF. The CDR3 DNA follows: TGTGCCAGCAGCCTCCTGCAAGGGGGCCAAGAGACCCAGTACTTC.

The rearrangement links TRBV7-9 to TRBJ2-5; maybe TRBD1 (5 bases). Looked up from germline, CDR1 is SEHNR and CDR2 is FQNEAQ (reference sequence). This CDR3 has 15 residues. The V end lost 2 bases, the J end lost 9 bases, and 19 bases lay between the germline ends. CDR3 sequence reads: CASSLLAGPVVSQYF. The CDR3 DNA is TGTGCCAGCAGCTTACTGGCAGGGCCCGTAGTCTCCCAGTACTTC.

This clonotype was recorded once. The gene calls are TRBV15 and TRBJ2-3; 9 bases agree with TRBD2. CDR3 length equals 15 residues. Looked up from germline, CDR1 is LNHNV and CDR2 is YYDKDF (reference sequence). The V and J ends lost 1 base and 5 bases, in that order; junction bases with no gene match: 4. DNA for the CDR3: TGTGCCACCAGCAGAGCCGGGACTAGCTTAGATACGCAGTATTTT. Translating gives CATSRAGTSLDTQYF. The variable domain in full, completed from reference TRBV15 and TRBJ2-3, reads DAMVIQNPRYQVTQFGKPVTLSCSQTLNHNVMYWYQQKSSQAPKLLFHYYDKDFNNEADTPDNFQSRRPNTSFCFLDIRSPGLGDTAMYLCATSRAGTSLDTQYFGPGTRLTVL.

In its sample, this clonotype was seen a few times. This chain connects TRBV20-1 to TRBJ2-5; TRBD1 might be the D (6 bases). Germline V gives CDR1 DFQATT, CDR2 SNEGSKA (reference sequence). The V and J ends lost 0 bases and 4 bases respectively, with 15 bases between them. The CDR3 contains 15 residues. CDR3 nucleotides: TGCAGTGCTAGAGATTCCCAGGGGTGGGGAGAGACCCAGTACTTC. Translation gives CSARDSQGWGETQYF.

The rearrangement joins TRBV6-1 to TRBJ2-3, with 13 nucleotides matching TRBD2. The length of the CDR3 is 14 residues. Germline V gene lookup returns CDR1 MNHNS and CDR2 SASEGT. With V trimmed by 6 bases and J by 5 bases, 2 bases remained unmatched. CDR3 bases: TGTGCCAGCAGACTAGCGGGGGGGCAAGATACGCAGTATTTT. Translation gives CASRLAGGQDTQYF.

V is TRBV2 and J is TRBJ1-5, with D possibly matching TRBD1 (5 bases). The CDR3 sequence is 15 residues long. Germline CDR1 is SNHLY and CDR2 is FYNNEI. Trimming removed 8 bases at V and 1 base at J, with 15 bases between. CDR3 residues: CASVGESGSNQPQHF. In DNA, the CDR3 is TGTGCCAGCGTCGGCGAGTCAGGGAGCAATCAGCCCCAGCATTTT.

The genes are TRBV21-1 and TRBJ2-7; the table calls TRBD1, which could not be checked here. TRBV21-1 represents a pseudogene. This CDR3 is 13 amino acids long. The CDR3 DNA follows: TGTGCCAGCAACCCGGGACAGTTCTACGAGCAGTACTTC. It encodes CASNPGQFYEQYF.

The gene calls are TRBV4-1 and TRBJ1-6, with no clear D. Trimming took 8 bases from V and 6 from J, leaving 14 bases between them. CDR1 is MGHRA and CDR2 is YSYEKL in the germline V gene. CDR3 length equals 14 residues. The DNA for the CDR3 is TGCGCCAGCGGACGTTTTCGGGCTAATTCACCCCTCCACTTT. Translated: CASGRFRANSPLHF.